The 11 T cell receptor beta chains below all came from one sample that was sequenced in a study of breast tumors, draining lymph nodes, adjacent tissues. The lymph nodes were axillary draining lymph nodes from breast cancer patients. TCRdb used MiXCR to reprocess the multiplex PCR reads, holding one entry per CDR3 protein. The sample has about 230,000 distinct CDR3 sequences, about 30% seen once. Sample: axillary lymph node tissue. These receptors all come from a female donor with breast cancer. Some clones in this sample may be carry-over from other donors' samples.

This clonotype was seen at least ten times. The V gene is TRBV15, the J gene TRBJ2-3, with 7 bases fitting TRBD1. CDR1 is LNHNV and CDR2 is YYDKDF in the germline V gene (reference sequence). V shed 2 bases, J shed 1 base, and the junction held 6 bases outside the gene matches. This CDR3 region has 16 residues. CDR3 sequence: CATSRRRQGGTDTQYF. CDR3 in DNA: TGTGCCACCAGCAGAAGAAGACAGGGTGGCACAGATACGCAGTATTTT.

This clonotype was counted at least ten times. The rearrangement links TRBV7-9 to TRBJ2-7; D might be TRBD2 (6 bases). The CDR3 covers 13 residues. Trimming took off 5 bases at V and 6 bases at J, with 14 bases between the two ends. CDR1 is SEHNR, CDR2 FQNEAQ, per germline (reference sequence). CDR3 sequence: CASSQSGGFEQYF. The CDR3 DNA reads as TGTGCCAGCAGCCAAAGTGGGGGGTTCGAGCAGTACTTC.

This clonotype appeared many times. The V call is TRBV3-1, the J call TRBJ2-1, with 8 bases that match TRBD2. Germline CDR1 LGHDT, CDR2 YNNKEL (reference sequence). V gave up 8 bases and J gave up 7 bases; unmatched junction bases: 13. The CDR3 spans 15 residues. CDR3 DNA: TGTGCCAGCTCCTACTCCAGCGGGAGTGGGAATGAGCAGTTCTTC. Amino acids: CASSYSSGSGNEQFF.

Many counts were recorded for this clonotype. This sequence joins TRBV12-3 or TRBV12-4 and TRBJ2-5, with D unresolved. CDR3 length equals 11 residues. Trimming took 6 bases from V and 4 from J, leaving 6 bases between them. CDR3: CASRFSETQYF. In nucleotides, the CDR3 is TGTGCCAGCAGGTTCTCAGAGACCCAGTACTTC.

This clonotype was recorded many times. This chain links TRBV28 with TRBJ2-7; 15 nucleotides match TRBD2. The CDR3 is 16 amino acids. Trimming removed 2 bases from V and 7 bases from J; junction bases left unmatched: 6. Germline CDR1 MDHEN, CDR2 SYDVKM. CDR3 DNA: TGTGCCAGCAGTTTAGGGGGACTAGCGGGAGGAGGGGAGCAGTACTTC. This sequence encodes CASSLGGLAGGGEQYF.

This clonotype was seen at least ten times. V is TRBV19 and J is TRBJ2-2; the D is unclear. V was pared by 7 bases and J by 5 bases, with 8 bases between. This CDR3 has 12 amino acids. Germline CDR1 is LNHDA and CDR2 is SQIVND (reference sequence). CDR3 in amino acids: CASIDRTGELFF. In DNA, the CDR3 is TGTGCCAGTATTGACCGTACCGGGGAGCTGTTTTTT.

On this clonotype: The CDR3 does not close with the conserved phenylalanine or tryptophan, likely indicating a read error. V and J are TRBV7-3 and TRBJ2-1; D is ambiguous. The V end lost 5 bases, the J end lost 7 bases, and 15 bases lay between the germline ends. CDR3 length: 14 amino acids. CDR1 SGHTA and CDR2 FQGTGA come from the germline V gene. Written as DNA, the CDR3 is TGTGCCAGCAGCCCCCGTATAGAAACAAATGAGCAGTTCCTC. Protein product: CASSPRIETNEQFL.

To note about this clonotype: A read error is likely, as this CDR3 ends without the conserved phenylalanine or tryptophan. No DNA is shown, since the ends of the CDR3 on it are uncertain; the CDR3 is the one TCRdb lists. The chain recombines TRBV15 with TRBJ1-4; the D call TRBD1 from the table was never checked on the DNA. The CDR3 spans 11 amino acids, including both terminal residues. Germline-derived CDR1 and CDR2 are LNHNV and YYDKDF (reference sequence). The CDR3 is CATSRGGGGAS.

For this clonotype: One base away lies a much larger clone, so this may be a sequencing read error. V gene TRBV28 combines with J gene TRBJ2-5; 10 positions agree with TRBD1. Germline-derived CDR1 and CDR2 are MDHEN and SYDVKM. The CDR3 totals 17 residues. The CDR3 DNA follows: TGTGCCAGCAGTTCTTGGGACAGGGGAAGGTCGGGAGAGGCCCAGTACTTC. Translated, it gives CASSSWDRGRSGEAQYF.

About this clonotype: A much larger clone is a single base away; this may be a read error. The chain is built from TRBV10-1 and TRBJ2-5; 7 bases fit TRBD2. The V and J ends lost 4 bases and 4 bases, in that order; junction bases with no gene match: 0. Germline V lookup: CDR1 WNHNN, CDR2 SYGVQD (reference sequence). The CDR3 runs 12 residues. The CDR3 DNA reads as TGCGCCAGCAGTGGGGGGGGAGAGACCCAGTACTTC. Translated, it gives CASSGGGETQYF.

Concerning this clonotype itself: Germline is not matched at one junction end, which may reflect a read error. The chain carries TRBV14 and TRBJ2-7, with D tentatively TRBD1 or TRBD2 (7 bases each). The CDR3 is 14 residues long. Per the germline V gene, CDR1 is SGHDN and CDR2 is FVKESK. The CDR3, as DNA: TGTGCTAGCAGCCTGCTAGACAGGGACTACAAGCAGTACTTC. Amino acids: CASSLLDRDYKQYF.